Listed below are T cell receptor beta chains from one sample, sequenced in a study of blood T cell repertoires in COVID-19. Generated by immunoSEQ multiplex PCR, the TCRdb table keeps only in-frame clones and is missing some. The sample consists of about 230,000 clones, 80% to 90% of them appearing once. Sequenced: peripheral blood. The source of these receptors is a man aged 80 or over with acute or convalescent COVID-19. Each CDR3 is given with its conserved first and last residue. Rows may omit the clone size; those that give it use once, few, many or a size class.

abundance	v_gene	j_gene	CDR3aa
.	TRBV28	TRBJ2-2	CASSFGGVRTGELFF
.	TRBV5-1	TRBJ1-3	CASSLQGLPGNTIYF
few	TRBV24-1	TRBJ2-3	CATSVAGGPDTQYF
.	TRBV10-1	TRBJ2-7	CASYLTGSWHYEQYF
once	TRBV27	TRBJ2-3	CASRLAHTDTQYF
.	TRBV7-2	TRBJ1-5	CASSLGRGQPQHF
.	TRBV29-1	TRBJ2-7	CSVGLRTGTSGRTHEQYF
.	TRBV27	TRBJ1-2	CASSSGTGIGGYTF
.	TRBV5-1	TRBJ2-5	CASSLALQGAQETQYF
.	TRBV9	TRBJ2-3	CASSVGVNTDTQYF
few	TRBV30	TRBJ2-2	CAWNLLGPSTGELFF
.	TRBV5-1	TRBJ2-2	CASSLVAPGSGELFF
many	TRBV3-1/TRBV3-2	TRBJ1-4	CASSQSPGTGEKLFF
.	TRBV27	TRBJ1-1	CASSPPGGEAFF
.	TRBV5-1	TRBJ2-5	CASSPGTGGAIQETQYF
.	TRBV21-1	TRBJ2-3	CASSIQREVPDTQYF
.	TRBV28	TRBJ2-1	CASSEHSGLDQHNEQFF
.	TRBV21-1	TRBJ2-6	CASSFRGQGAHLSGANVLTF
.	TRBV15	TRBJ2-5	CATSRGTSGQETQYF
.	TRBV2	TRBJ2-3	CASSGGLSTDTQYF
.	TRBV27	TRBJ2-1	CASSFSGVGSNEQFF
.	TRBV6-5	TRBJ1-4	CASRLQGLGNEKLFF